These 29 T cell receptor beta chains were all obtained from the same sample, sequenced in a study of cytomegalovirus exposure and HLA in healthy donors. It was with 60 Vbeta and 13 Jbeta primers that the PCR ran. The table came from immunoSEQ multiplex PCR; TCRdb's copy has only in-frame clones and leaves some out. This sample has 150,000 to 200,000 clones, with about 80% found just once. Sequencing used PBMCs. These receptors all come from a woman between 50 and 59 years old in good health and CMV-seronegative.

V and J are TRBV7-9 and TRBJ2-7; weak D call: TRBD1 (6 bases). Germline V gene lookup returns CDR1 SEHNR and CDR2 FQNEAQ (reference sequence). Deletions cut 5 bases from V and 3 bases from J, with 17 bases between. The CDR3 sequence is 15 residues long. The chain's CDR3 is CASSPVQGDLYEQYF. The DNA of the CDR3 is TGTGCCAGCAGCCCCGTACAGGGCGACCTCTACGAGCAGTACTTC.

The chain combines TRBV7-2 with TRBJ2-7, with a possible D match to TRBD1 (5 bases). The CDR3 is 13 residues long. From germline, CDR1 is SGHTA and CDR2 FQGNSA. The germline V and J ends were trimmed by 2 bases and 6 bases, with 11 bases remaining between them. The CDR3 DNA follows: TGTGCCAGCAGCTTAAGGACACCCGTCGAGCAGTACTTC. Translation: CASSLRTPVEQYF. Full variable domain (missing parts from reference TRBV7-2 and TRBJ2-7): GAGVSQSPSNKVTEKGKDVELRCDPISGHTALYWYRQSLGQGLEFLIYFQGNSAPDKSGLPSDRFSAERTGGSVSTLTIQRTQQEDSAVYLCASSLRTPVEQYFGPGTRLTVT.

CDR3 DNA: TGTGCCAGCAGCTTAATGGGGGGGAGGCAAGAGACCCAGTACTTC. It encodes CASSLMGGRQETQYF. V is TRBV7-3 and J is TRBJ2-5, with 7 bases matching TRBD2. Germline V lookup: CDR1 SGHTA, CDR2 FQGTGA. The CDR3 spans 15 residues. Trimming took 1 base from V and 2 from J; bases not matched to a gene: 4.

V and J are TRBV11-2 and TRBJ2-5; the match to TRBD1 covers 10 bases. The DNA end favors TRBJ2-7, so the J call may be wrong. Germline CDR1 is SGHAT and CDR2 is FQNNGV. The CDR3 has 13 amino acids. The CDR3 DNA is TGTGCCAGTATGGGACAGGGGAACTACGAGCAGTACTTC. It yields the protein CASMGQGNYEQYF.

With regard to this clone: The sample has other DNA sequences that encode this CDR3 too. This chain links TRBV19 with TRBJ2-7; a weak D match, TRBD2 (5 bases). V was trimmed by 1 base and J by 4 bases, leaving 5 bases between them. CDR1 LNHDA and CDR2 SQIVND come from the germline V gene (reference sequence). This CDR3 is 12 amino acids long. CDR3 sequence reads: CASSIGGYEQYF. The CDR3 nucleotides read TGTGCCAGTAGTATAGGAGGGTACGAGCAGTACTTC.

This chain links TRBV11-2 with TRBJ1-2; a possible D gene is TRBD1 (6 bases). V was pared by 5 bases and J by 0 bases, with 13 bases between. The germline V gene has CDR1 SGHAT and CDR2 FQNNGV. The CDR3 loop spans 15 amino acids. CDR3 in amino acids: CASSPLRTANYGYTF. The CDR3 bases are TGTGCCAGCAGCCCGCTTAGGACAGCTAACTATGGCTACACCTTC.

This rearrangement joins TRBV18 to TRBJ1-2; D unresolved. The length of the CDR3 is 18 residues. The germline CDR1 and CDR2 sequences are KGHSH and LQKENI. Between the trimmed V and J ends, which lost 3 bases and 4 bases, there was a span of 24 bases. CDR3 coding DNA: TGTGCCAGCTCACCGACCCCGGTCGGCCTTGGAGCTCCCTATGGCTACACCTTC. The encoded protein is CASSPTPVGLGAPYGYTF.

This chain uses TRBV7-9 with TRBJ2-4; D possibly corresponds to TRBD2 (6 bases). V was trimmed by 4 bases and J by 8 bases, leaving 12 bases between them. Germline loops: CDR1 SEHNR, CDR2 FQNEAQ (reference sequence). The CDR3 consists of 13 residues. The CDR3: CASSSGSGDIQYF. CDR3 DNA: TGTGCCAGCAGCTCAGGGTCGGGGGACATTCAGTACTTC.

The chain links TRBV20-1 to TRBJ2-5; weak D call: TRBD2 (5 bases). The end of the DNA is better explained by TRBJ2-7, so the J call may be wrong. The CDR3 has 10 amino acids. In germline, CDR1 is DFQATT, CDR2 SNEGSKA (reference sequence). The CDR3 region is CKTTASEQYF. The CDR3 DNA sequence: TGCAAGACTACTGCGAGCGAGCAGTACTTC.

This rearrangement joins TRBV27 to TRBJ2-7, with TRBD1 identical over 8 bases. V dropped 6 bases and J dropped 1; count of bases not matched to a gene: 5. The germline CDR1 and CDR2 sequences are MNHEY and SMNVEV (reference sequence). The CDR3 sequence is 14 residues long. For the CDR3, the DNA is TGTGCCAGCAGGAGACAGGGGACGTCCTACGAGCAGTACTTC. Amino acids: CASRRQGTSYEQYF.

CDR3 nucleotides: TGTGCCACCAGCAGGGTACAGGGGGGCCACGAGCAGTACTTC. Translation: CATSRVQGGHEQYF. The J gene is TRBJ2-7, the V gene TRBV15; 8 nucleotides align to TRBD1. Germline CDR1 LNHNV, CDR2 YYDKDF (reference sequence). This CDR3 is 14 amino acids long. V lost 3 bases, J lost 5 bases, and 6 bases stayed unmatched.

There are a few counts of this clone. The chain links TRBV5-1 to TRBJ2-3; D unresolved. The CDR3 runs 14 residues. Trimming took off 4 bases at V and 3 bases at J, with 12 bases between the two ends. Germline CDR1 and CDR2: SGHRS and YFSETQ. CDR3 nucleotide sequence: TGCGCCAGCAGCCGAGAGCTACGTACAGATACGCAGTATTTT. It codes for CASSRELRTDTQYF.

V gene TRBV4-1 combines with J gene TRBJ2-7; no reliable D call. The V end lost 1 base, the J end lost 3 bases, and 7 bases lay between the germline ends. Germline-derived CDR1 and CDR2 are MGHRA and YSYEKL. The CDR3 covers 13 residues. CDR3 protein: CASSQAVNYEQYF. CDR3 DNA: TGCGCCAGCAGCCAAGCGGTGAACTACGAGCAGTACTTC.

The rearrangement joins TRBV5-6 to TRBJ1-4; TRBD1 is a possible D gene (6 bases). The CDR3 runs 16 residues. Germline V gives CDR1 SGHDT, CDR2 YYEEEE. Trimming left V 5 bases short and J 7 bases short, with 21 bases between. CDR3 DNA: TGTGCCAGCAGTCCCCTTCAGGGGTCGACGAGTGAAAAACTGTTTTTT. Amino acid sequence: CASSPLQGSTSEKLFF.

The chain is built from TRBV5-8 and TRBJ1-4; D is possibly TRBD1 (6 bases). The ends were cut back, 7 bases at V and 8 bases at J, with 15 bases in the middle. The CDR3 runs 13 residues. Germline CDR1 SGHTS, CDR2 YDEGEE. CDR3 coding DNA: TGTGCCAGCGCGGACAGACTTAACGAAAAACTGTTTTTT. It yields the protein CASADRLNEKLFF.

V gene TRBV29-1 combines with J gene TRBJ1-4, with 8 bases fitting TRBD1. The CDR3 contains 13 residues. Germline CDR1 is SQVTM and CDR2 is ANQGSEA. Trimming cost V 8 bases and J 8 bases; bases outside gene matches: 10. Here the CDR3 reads CSTRQGTSEKLFF. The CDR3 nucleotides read TGCAGCACCCGACAGGGGACGAGCGAAAAACTGTTTTTT.

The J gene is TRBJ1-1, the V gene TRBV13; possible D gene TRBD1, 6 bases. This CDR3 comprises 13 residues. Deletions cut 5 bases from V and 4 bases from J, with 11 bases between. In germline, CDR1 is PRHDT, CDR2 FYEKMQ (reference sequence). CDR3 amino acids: CASSQQGFTEAFF. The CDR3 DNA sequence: TGTGCCAGCAGCCAACAGGGATTCACTGAAGCTTTCTTT.

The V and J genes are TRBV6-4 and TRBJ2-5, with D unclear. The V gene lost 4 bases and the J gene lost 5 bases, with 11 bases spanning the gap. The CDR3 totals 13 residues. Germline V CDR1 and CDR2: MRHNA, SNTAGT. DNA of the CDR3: TGTGCCAGCAGTGCCGGATTCGGGGAGACCCAGTACTTC. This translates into CASSAGFGETQYF.

DNA of the CDR3: TGTGCCAGCAGTAGGGACAGAACGGCCGAGCAGTACTTC. This encodes CASSRDRTAEQYF. The chain employs TRBV6-5 and TRBJ2-7; 7 nucleotides match TRBD1. The germline gives CDR1 MNHEY, CDR2 SVGAGI. The CDR3 has 13 amino acids. J lost 6 bases, V lost 5 bases, and 7 bases had no gene match.

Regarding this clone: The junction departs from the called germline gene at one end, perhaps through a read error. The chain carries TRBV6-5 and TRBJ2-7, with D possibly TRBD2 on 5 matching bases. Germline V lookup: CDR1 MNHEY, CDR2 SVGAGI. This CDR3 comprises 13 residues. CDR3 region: CASSPPGTAARFF. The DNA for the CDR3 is TGTGCCAGCAGCCCCCCGGGAACCGCGGCTCGTTTCTTC.

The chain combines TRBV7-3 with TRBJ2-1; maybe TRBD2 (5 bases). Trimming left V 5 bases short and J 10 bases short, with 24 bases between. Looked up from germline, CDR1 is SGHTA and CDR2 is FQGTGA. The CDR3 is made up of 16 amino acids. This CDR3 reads CASSPTFSGSEREQFF. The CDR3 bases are TGTGCCAGCAGCCCCACGTTTTCGGGGAGCGAGAGGGAGCAGTTCTTC.

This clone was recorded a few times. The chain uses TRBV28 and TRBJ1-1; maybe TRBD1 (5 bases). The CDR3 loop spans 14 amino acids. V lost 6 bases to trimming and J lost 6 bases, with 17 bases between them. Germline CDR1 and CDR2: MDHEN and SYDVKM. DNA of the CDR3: TGTGCCAGCAGACCCGGAGGGCAGGGACCTGAAGCTTTCTTT. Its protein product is CASRPGGQGPEAFF.

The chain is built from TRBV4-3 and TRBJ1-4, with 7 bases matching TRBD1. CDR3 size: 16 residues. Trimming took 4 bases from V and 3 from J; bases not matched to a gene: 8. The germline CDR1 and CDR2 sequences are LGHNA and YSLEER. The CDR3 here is CASSLLRDRANEKLFF. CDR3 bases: TGCGCCAGCAGCCTCCTCCGGGACAGAGCTAATGAAAAACTGTTTTTT.

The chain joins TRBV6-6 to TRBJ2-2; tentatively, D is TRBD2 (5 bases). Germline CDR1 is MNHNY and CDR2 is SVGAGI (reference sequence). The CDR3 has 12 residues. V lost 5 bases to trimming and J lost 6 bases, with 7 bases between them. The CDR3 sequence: CASSLDSGELFF. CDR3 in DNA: TGTGCCAGCAGTCTGGACTCCGGGGAGCTGTTTTTT.

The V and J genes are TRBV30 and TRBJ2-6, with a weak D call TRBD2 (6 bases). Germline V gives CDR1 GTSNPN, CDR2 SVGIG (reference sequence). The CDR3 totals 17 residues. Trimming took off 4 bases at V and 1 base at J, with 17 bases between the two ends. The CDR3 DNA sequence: TGTGCCTGGACTGGGGCAGGCCTAGCGTCTGGGGCCAACGTCCTGACTTTC. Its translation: CAWTGAGLASGANVLTF. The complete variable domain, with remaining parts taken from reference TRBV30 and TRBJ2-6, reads SQTIHQWPATLVQPVGSPLSLECTVEGTSNPNLYWYRQAAGRGLQLLFYSVGIGQISSEVPQNLSASRPQDRQFILSSKKLLLSDSGFYLCAWTGAGLASGANVLTFGAGSRLTVL.

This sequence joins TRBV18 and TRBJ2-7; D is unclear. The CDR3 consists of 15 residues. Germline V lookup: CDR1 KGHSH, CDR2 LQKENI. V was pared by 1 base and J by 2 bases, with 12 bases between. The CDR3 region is CASSPRAIQTYEQYF. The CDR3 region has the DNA TGTGCCAGCTCACCACGGGCAATCCAAACCTACGAGCAGTACTTC.

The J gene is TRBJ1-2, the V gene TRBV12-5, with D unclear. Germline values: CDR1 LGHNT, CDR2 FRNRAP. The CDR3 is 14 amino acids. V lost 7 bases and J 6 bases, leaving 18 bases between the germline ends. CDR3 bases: TGTGCTAGTGCAAACCTTTGGGCAGGTCATGGCTACACCTTC. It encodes CASANLWAGHGYTF.

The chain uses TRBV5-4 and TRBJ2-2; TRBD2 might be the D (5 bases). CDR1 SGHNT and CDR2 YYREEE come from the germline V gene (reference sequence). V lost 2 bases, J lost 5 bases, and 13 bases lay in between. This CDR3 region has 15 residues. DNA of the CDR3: TGTGCCAGCAGCTTCGATACCCCGGGGACCGGGGAGCTGTTTTTT. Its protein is CASSFDTPGTGELFF.

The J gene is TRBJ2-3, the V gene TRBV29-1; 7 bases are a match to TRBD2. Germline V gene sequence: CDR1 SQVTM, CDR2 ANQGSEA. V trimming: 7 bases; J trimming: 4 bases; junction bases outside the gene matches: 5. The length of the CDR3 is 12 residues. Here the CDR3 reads CSASGNPDTQYF. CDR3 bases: TGCAGCGCTAGCGGTAACCCAGATACGCAGTATTTT.